A single sample is the source of the 25 T cell receptor beta chains below, sequenced in a study of T-cell memory formation after mild COVID-19. TCRdb called the 5' RACE reads again in MiXCR, with one record for every CDR3 protein. The profile shows 550,000 to 600,000 distinct CDR3 sequences, about a fifth of them singletons. Sequencing was carried out using PBMCs or a T cell subset sorted from them (not recorded which). The receptors derive from an adult woman who had mild COVID-19 (a few samples of this study predate the infection). Cell type and time point are not known.

The rearrangement joins TRBV7-2 to TRBJ2-7, with TRBD1 identical over 8 bases. The germline CDR1 and CDR2 sequences are SGHTA and FQGNSA. The V and J ends lost 3 bases and 4 bases, in that order; junction bases with no gene match: 8. This CDR3 spans 15 amino acids. CDR3 sequence (DNA): TGTGCCAGCAGCTTCCGGACAGGGAATCGGTACGAGCAGTACTTC. Protein product: CASSFRTGNRYEQYF. Drawing the rest from reference TRBV7-2 and TRBJ2-7, the complete variable domain is GAGVSQSPSNKVTEKGKDVELRCDPISGHTALYWYRQSLGQGLEFLIYFQGNSAPDKSGLPSDRFSAERTGGSVSTLTIQRTQQEDSAVYLCASSFRTGNRYEQYFGPGTRLTVT.

The rearrangement joins TRBV29-1 to TRBJ2-7; D remains unclear. The CDR3 is 14 residues long. Trimming took 6 bases from V and 5 from J, leaving 20 bases between them. CDR1 is SQVTM and CDR2 is ANQGSEA in the germline V gene. CDR3 residues: CSVELGNQWDEQYF. CDR3 nucleotides: TGCAGCGTGGAGTTGGGGAATCAGTGGGACGAGCAGTACTTC.

This clonotype has more than one count but fewer than ten. This rearrangement joins TRBV7-2 to TRBJ2-7; TRBD2 matches at 14 bases. Germline V gene sequence: CDR1 SGHTA, CDR2 FQGNSA. This CDR3 has 16 amino acids. V trimming: 3 bases; J trimming: 3 bases; junction bases outside the gene matches: 4. This CDR3 is CASSFSGTSGSYEQYF. Written as DNA, the CDR3 is TGTGCCAGCAGCTTCTCCGGGACTAGCGGGAGCTACGAGCAGTACTTC.

The chain combines TRBV7-6 with TRBJ1-1, with TRBD1 matching 12 bases. The CDR3 covers 16 residues. J lost 6 bases, V lost 1 base, and 6 bases had no gene match. Germline V gives CDR1 SGHVS, CDR2 FNYEAQ. The CDR3 here is CASSLEAGQGAAEAFF. The CDR3 DNA sequence: TGTGCCAGCAGCTTAGAGGCGGGACAGGGGGCCGCTGAAGCTTTCTTT.

The CDR3 loop reads CASSPTLSGDIQYF. CDR3 coding DNA: TGCGCCAGCAGTCCTACGCTAAGTGGGGACATTCAGTACTTC. V is TRBV5-1 and J is TRBJ2-4, with unresolved D. The CDR3 runs to 14 residues. The V end was cut by 5 bases, the J end by 8 bases, with 17 bases between. The germline CDR1 and CDR2 sequences are SGHRS and YFSETQ.

In its sample, this clonotype was seen a few times. J is TRBJ2-3 and V is TRBV5-6; TRBD1 might be the D (5 bases). V dropped 3 bases and J dropped 6 bases, with 8 bases sitting between them. The CDR3 runs to 12 residues. CDR1 and CDR2 from the germline V gene are SGHDT and YYEEEE. Here the CDR3 reads CASSWAGDTQYF. CDR3 nucleotides: TGTGCCAGCAGCTGGGCAGGGGATACGCAGTATTTT.

This chain connects TRBV9 to TRBJ1-1; 7 nucleotides match TRBD1. This CDR3 is built from 15 residues. Germline values: CDR1 SGDLS, CDR2 YYNGEE. V lost 3 bases, J lost 1 base, and 6 bases stayed unmatched. CDR3 DNA sequence: TGTGCCAGCAGCGCCTACAGGGGAAAGAACACTGAAGCTTTCTTT. It is translated as CASSAYRGKNTEAFF.

This sequence joins TRBV15 and TRBJ2-1; D is perhaps TRBD1 (5 bases). The CDR3 sequence is 13 residues long. V was cut by 0 bases and J by 9 bases, with 9 bases left in between. Germline CDR1 is LNHNV and CDR2 is YYDKDF (reference sequence). Here the CDR3 DNA reads TGTGCCACCAGCAGAGATGGTAGGGGTGAGCAGTTCTTC. It encodes CATSRDGRGEQFF.

This clonotype was seen more than once but under ten times. The rearrangement uses TRBV7-9 and TRBJ2-5; 9 bases are shared with TRBD2. CDR1 is SEHNR, CDR2 FQNEAQ, per germline (reference sequence). After removal of 1 base from V and 3 bases from J, the junction contained 6 bases not matched to a gene. The CDR3 is 16 amino acids. CDR3 sequence (DNA): TGTGCCAGCAGCTTAGGTAGTCGACTAGCGGAAGAGACCCAGTACTTC. This encodes CASSLGSRLAEETQYF.

This clonotype was seen a few times. This chain uses TRBV7-2 with TRBJ2-1, with D perhaps matching TRBD1 (7 bases). This CDR3 is built from 19 residues. In germline, CDR1 is SGHTA, CDR2 FQGNSA. V was cut by 2 bases and J by 6 bases, with 26 bases left in between. This CDR3 reads CASSLKPPWEAGGLNEQFF. The CDR3 DNA follows: TGTGCCAGCAGCTTAAAGCCCCCCTGGGAGGCAGGGGGACTCAATGAGCAGTTCTTC.

With respect to this clonotype: A single base separates this from a much larger clone, so it may be a read error. This chain connects TRBV9 to TRBJ2-5; D not resolved. V dropped 3 bases and J dropped 1 base, with 7 bases sitting between them. Germline CDR1 and CDR2: SGDLS and YYNGEE. The CDR3 is 13 residues long. CDR3 residues: CASSASPQETQYF. CDR3 sequence (DNA): TGTGCCAGCAGCGCCAGCCCCCAAGAGACCCAGTACTTC.

This chain links TRBV5-4 with TRBJ1-5; tentative D call: TRBD1 (5 bases). Germline V lookup: CDR1 SGHNT, CDR2 YYREEE (reference sequence). This CDR3 is built from 13 residues. Trimming pared 3 bases from V and 4 bases from J, leaving 8 bases between. The CDR3 nucleotides are TGTGCCAGCAGCTCGGACAAGAATCAGCCCCAGCATTTT. It specifies CASSSDKNQPQHF. Full variable domain (remainder filled in from reference TRBV5-4 and TRBJ1-5): ETGVTQSPTHLIKTRGQQVTLRCSSQSGHNTVSWYQQALGQGPQFIFQYYREEENGRGNFPPRFSGLQFPNYSSELNVNALELDDSALYLCASSSDKNQPQHFGDGTRLSIL.

The V and J genes are TRBV12-3 or TRBV12-4 and TRBJ2-4, with D possibly TRBD1 on 6 matching bases. The CDR3 is made up of 12 amino acids. Trimming pared 7 bases from V and 15 bases from J, leaving 19 bases between. The DNA for the CDR3 is TGTGCCAGCACTCTAGGGGGACAAGCCCTGTACTTC. It translates to CASTLGGQALYF.

J is TRBJ1-4 and V is TRBV4-1; a weak D match, TRBD1 (5 bases). The CDR3 extends over 18 amino acids. Germline lookup yields CDR1 MGHRA and CDR2 YSYEKL. The V end lost 1 base, the J end lost 4 bases, and 19 bases lay between the germline ends. The CDR3, as DNA: TGCGCCAGCAGCCAAGCCCCTGTGGGGGTGGCCCTTAATGAAAAACTGTTTTTT. Residues: CASSQAPVGVALNEKLFF.

The chain uses TRBV3-1 and TRBJ2-1; TRBD2 aligns across 12 bases. Germline trimming cut 4 bases from V and 7 bases from J; bases unmatched to any gene: 8. The CDR3 loop spans 16 amino acids. Germline-derived CDR1 and CDR2 are LGHDT and YNNKEL (reference sequence). Here the CDR3 reads CASSPSKTSGGNEQFF. The CDR3 DNA follows: TGTGCCAGCAGCCCCTCAAAGACTAGCGGGGGTAATGAGCAGTTCTTC.

The chain combines TRBV5-6 with TRBJ2-5; the match to TRBD1 covers 9 bases. Trimming took 4 bases from V and 4 from J; bases not matched to a gene: 8. CDR1 and CDR2 from the germline V gene are SGHDT and YYEEEE. The CDR3 spans 15 residues. The CDR3: CASSLDRGWRETQYF. The DNA for the CDR3 is TGTGCCAGCAGCCTGGACAGGGGCTGGAGAGAGACCCAGTACTTC. Using reference TRBV5-6 and TRBJ2-5 for the parts outside the CDR3, the full variable domain is DAGVTQSPTHLIKTRGQQVTLRCSPKSGHDTVSWYQQALGQGPQFIFQYYEEEERQRGNFPDRFSGHQFPNYSSELNVNALLLGDSALYLCASSLDRGWRETQYFGPGTRLLVL.

V usage is TRBV4-3 and J usage is TRBJ1-1; 8 bases agree with TRBD1. Germline assignment: CDR1 LGHNA and CDR2 YSLEER. The CDR3 extends over 15 amino acids. With 3 bases clipped from V and 0 bases from J, the junction kept 3 bases outside the gene matches. This CDR3 reads CASSQDRDMNTEAFF. The DNA of the CDR3 is TGCGCCAGCAGCCAGGACAGGGATATGAACACTGAAGCTTTCTTT.

This clonotype came up many times. The V gene is TRBV7-2, the J gene TRBJ2-7; D is possibly TRBD2 (6 bases). V lost 1 base and J lost 0, with 13 bases in between. Germline CDR1 and CDR2: SGHTA and FQGNSA. The CDR3 sequence is 16 residues long. The CDR3 is CASSLGLAGSSYEQYF. CDR3 in DNA: TGTGCCAGCAGCTTAGGTTTGGCGGGGAGCTCCTACGAGCAGTACTTC.

The chain carries TRBV20-1 and TRBJ2-1; the match to TRBD1 covers 9 bases. The length of the CDR3 is 13 residues. After removal of 5 bases from V and 8 bases from J, the junction contained 7 bases not matched to a gene. Germline V CDR1 and CDR2: DFQATT, SNEGSKA (reference sequence). For the CDR3, the DNA is TGCAGTGCTTCCCGGACAGGGGACGATGAGCAGTTCTTC. Translated: CSASRTGDDEQFF.

This clonotype showed up just a few times. The genes are TRBV11-2 and TRBJ2-1, with 9 bases that match TRBD1. Losses at the gene ends were 5 bases for V and 7 bases for J; bases not matched to a gene: 15. This CDR3 is 17 amino acids long. Germline CDR1 is SGHAT and CDR2 is FQNNGV. CDR3 coding DNA: TGTGCCAGCAGCCCTGGGGGACAGGGACGGACTATTAATGAGCAGTTCTTC. It encodes CASSPGGQGRTINEQFF. Drawing the rest from reference TRBV11-2 and TRBJ2-1, the complete variable domain is EAGVAQSPRYKIIEKRQSVAFWCNPISGHATLYWYQQILGQGPKLLIQFQNNGVVDDSQLPKDRFSAERLKGVDSTLKIQPAKLEDSAVYLCASSPGGQGRTINEQFFGPGTRLTVL.

This chain joins TRBV7-2 and TRBJ2-1; perhaps TRBD2 as D (6 bases). The CDR3 has 14 amino acids. Germline V lookup: CDR1 SGHTA, CDR2 FQGNSA. V gave up 5 bases and J gave up 5 bases, with 13 bases separating them. In DNA form, the CDR3 reads TGTGCCAGCAGCACCTGGGACTTCAACAATGAGCAGTTCTTC. Its translation is CASSTWDFNNEQFF.

The V gene is TRBV5-4, the J gene TRBJ2-1; tentative D call: TRBD2 (6 bases). In germline, CDR1 is SGHNT, CDR2 YYREEE (reference sequence). V was trimmed by 4 bases and J by 9 bases, leaving 20 bases between them. CDR3 size: 15 residues. The CDR3 is CASSIPTGSMGEQFF. The CDR3 DNA sequence: TGTGCCAGCAGCATTCCGACCGGGAGTATGGGTGAGCAGTTCTTC.

This clonotype was recorded a few times. This chain joins TRBV12-3 or TRBV12-4 and TRBJ2-1, with 8 bases matching TRBD2. V was clipped by 6 bases and J by 0 bases; unmatched bases: 16. CDR3 length equals 19 residues. CDR3: CASSRPREDVTASYNEQFF. Written as DNA, the CDR3 is TGTGCCAGCAGCCGCCCGCGGGAGGACGTCACGGCCTCCTACAATGAGCAGTTCTTC.

J is TRBJ2-1 and V is TRBV7-9; 9 bases match TRBD2. This CDR3 region has 14 residues. V lost 5 bases and J lost 10; bases outside the gene matches: 9. Looked up from germline, CDR1 is SEHNR and CDR2 is FQNEAQ (reference sequence). The CDR3 is CASSPTLAGREQFF. The DNA of the CDR3 is TGTGCCAGCAGCCCCACCCTAGCGGGACGCGAGCAGTTCTTC.

The genes are TRBV20-1 and TRBJ2-7, with 7 bases identical to TRBD2. The CDR3 sequence is 16 residues long. The germline V gene encodes CDR1 DFQATT and CDR2 SNEGSKA (reference sequence). V was clipped by 2 bases and J by 2 bases; unmatched bases: 12. The CDR3 is CSARTLTSAETYEQYF. For the CDR3, the DNA is TGCAGTGCTAGAACCCTCACTAGCGCCGAAACCTACGAGCAGTACTTC.